This T cell receptor beta chain was identified during a study of blood T cell dynamics during melanoma immunotherapy. As for the study in general: Standard first-line treatment here was pembrolizumab or nivolumab plus ipilimumab in metastatic melanoma.

Time point indicated: week 3, after first cycle of checkpoint inhibitor. Samples come from before therapy and from week 3 after the first blockade cycle. Sequencing used immunoSEQ multiplex PCR; TCRdb keeps in-frame clones, though not all of them. In the table there are around 15,000 clones, over 90% of which are singletons. This clone occurred once. This sequence was found in a human donor with melanoma. This sample comprised effector memory CD8+ T cells from blood, obtained from a patient treated with checkpoint blockade.

CDR3 DNA sequence: TGTGCCAGCTCACACGGCTACAATGAGCAGTTCTTC. Residues: CASSHGYNEQFF. The J gene is TRBJ2-1, the V gene TRBV6-5; D unclear. This CDR3 spans 12 amino acids. V was trimmed by 8 bases and J by 3 bases, leaving 8 bases between them. Germline V gene sequence: CDR1 MNHEY, CDR2 SVGAGI.